The following is a T cell receptor (beta chain) sequence with its context. Antigen specificity is unknown. The data are from a study of T cell responses to AZD1222 COVID-19 vaccine. General observations from the study: Vaccine-associated CD4 TCRs spanned spike, dominant at 160-218 and 743-854. At baseline, just five to seven AZD1222 recipients tested seropositive. Close to half of all spike-specific TCRs reportedly target regions of the variants that are unmutated. Clonal diversity was possibly underestimated; the donors were predominantly white British and more often female.

Some clones are missing from TCRdb's copy, which holds only in-frame ones; the method was immunoSEQ multiplex PCR. The sample has more than 150,000 clones, 70% to 90% seen once. The TCR comes from an adult who received the AZD1222 COVID-19 vaccine. Sequenced here: peripheral blood, sampled 28 days after the second AZD1222 dose.

The CDR3 protein is CASSLDSEQYF. As DNA, the CDR3 is TGCGCCAGCAGCTTGGACTCCGAGCAGTACTTC. This chain connects TRBV5-1 to TRBJ2-7; D call uncertain. Per germline, CDR1 SGHRS and CDR2 YFSETQ. The CDR3 is 11 amino acids. V was trimmed by 0 bases and J by 6 bases, leaving 4 bases between them.